This record concerns one T cell receptor beta chain sequence. The data derive from a study of tumor T cells in aggressive B-cell lymphoma. TCRdb's copy holds only in-frame clones and misses some; the assay was immunoSEQ multiplex PCR. The repertoire holds about 5,600 clones, with roughly 80% as singletons. This receptor was taken from an adult with diffuse large B cell lymphoma. What was sequenced was tumor tissue.

The CDR3 loop reads CASTEGRGVYEQYF. In DNA form, the CDR3 reads TGTGCCAGCACCGAGGGCCGGGGAGTATACGAGCAGTACTTC. This chain connects TRBV7-9 to TRBJ2-7, with D tentatively TRBD2 (5 bases). CDR1 SEHNR and CDR2 FQNEAQ come from the germline V gene (reference sequence). V lost 7 bases and J 4 bases, leaving 17 bases between the germline ends. This CDR3 spans 14 amino acids. Full variable domain (outside the CDR3, taken from reference TRBV7-9 and TRBJ2-7): DTGVSQNPRHKITKRGQNVTFRCDPISEHNRLYWYRQTLGQGPEFLTYFQNEAQLEKSRLLSDRFSAERPKGSFSTLEIQRTEQGDSAMYLCASTEGRGVYEQYFGPGTRLTVT.